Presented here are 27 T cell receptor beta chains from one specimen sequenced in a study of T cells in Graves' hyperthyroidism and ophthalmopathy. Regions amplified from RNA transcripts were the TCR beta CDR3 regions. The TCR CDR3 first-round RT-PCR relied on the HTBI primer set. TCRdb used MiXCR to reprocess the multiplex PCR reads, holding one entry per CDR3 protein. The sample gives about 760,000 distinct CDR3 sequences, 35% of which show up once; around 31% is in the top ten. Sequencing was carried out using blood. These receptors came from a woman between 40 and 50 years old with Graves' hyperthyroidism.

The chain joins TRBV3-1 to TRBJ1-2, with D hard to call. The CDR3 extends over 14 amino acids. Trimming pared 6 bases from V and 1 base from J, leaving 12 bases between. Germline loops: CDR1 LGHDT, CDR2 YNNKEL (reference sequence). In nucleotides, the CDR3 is TGTGCCAGCAGTCGGAGAGCTGATAACTATGGCTACACCTTC. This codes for CASSRRADNYGYTF.

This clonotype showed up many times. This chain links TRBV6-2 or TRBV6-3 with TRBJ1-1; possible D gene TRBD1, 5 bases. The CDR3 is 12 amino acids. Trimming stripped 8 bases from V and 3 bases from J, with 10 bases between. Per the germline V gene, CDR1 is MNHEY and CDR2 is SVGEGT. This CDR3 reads CASAGPYTEAFF. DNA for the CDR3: TGTGCCAGCGCAGGGCCGTACACTGAAGCTTTCTTT.

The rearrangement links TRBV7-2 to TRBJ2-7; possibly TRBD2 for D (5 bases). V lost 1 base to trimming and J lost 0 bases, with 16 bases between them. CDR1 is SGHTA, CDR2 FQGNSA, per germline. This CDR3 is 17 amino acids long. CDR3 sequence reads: CASSLGALAQHSYEQYF. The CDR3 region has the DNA TGTGCCAGCAGCTTAGGCGCGCTAGCCCAACACTCCTACGAGCAGTACTTC.

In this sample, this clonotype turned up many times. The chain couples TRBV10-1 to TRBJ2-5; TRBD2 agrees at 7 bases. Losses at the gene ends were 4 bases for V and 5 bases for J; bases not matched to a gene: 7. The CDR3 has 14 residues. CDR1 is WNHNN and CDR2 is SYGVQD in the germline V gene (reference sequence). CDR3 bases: TGCGCCAGCAGTGCAGGCGGGAGAGGTGAGACCCAGTACTTC. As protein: CASSAGGRGETQYF.

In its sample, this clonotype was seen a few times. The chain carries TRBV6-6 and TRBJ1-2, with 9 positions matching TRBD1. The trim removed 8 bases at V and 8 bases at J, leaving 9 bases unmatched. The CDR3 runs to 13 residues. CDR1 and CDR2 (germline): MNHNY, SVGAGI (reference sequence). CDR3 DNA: TGTGCCAGCCAAACTGGACAGGGGCGAGGCTACACCTTC. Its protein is CASQTGQGRGYTF.

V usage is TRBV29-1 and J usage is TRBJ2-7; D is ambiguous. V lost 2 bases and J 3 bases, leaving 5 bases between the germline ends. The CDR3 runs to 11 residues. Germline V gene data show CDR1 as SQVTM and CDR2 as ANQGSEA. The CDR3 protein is CSVEYSYEQYF. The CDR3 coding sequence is TGCAGCGTTGAATACAGCTACGAGCAGTACTTC.

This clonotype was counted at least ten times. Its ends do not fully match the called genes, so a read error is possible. The CDR3 protein is CASSLAGPGETQYF. CDR3 coding DNA: TGTGCTAGCAGCTTAGCAGGACCGGGAGAGACCCAGTACTTC. The chain employs TRBV12-3 or TRBV12-4 and TRBJ2-5; D unclear. The CDR3 has 14 amino acids.

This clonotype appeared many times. The CDR3 nucleotides read TGTGCCAGCAGCCAGGGTGGGGCCAACGTCCTGACTTTC. This translates into CASSQGGANVLTF. This chain connects TRBV7-2 to TRBJ2-6; D may be TRBD1 (5 bases). V gave up 5 bases and J gave up 3 bases, with 5 bases separating them. CDR1 is SGHTA, CDR2 FQGNSA, per germline. This CDR3 comprises 13 residues.

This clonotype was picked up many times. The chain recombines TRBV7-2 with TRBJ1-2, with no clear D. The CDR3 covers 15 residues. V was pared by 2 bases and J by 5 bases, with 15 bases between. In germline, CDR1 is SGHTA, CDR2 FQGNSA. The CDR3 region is CASSLLGSNRYGYTF. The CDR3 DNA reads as TGTGCCAGCAGCTTATTAGGGTCCAACAGATATGGCTACACCTTC.

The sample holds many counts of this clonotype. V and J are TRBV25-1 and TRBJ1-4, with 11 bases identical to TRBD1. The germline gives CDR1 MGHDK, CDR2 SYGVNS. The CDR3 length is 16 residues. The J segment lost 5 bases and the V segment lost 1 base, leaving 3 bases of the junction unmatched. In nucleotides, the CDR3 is TGTGCCAGCAGTGAATGGGGGACAGGGGGAAATGAAAAACTGTTTTTT. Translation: CASSEWGTGGNEKLFF.

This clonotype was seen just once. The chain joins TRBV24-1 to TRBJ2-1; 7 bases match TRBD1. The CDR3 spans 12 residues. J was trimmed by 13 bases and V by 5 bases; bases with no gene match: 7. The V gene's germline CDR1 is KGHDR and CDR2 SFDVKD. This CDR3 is CATSGQGDIQFF. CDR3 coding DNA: TGTGCCACCAGTGGCCAGGGGGACATTCAGTTCTTC.

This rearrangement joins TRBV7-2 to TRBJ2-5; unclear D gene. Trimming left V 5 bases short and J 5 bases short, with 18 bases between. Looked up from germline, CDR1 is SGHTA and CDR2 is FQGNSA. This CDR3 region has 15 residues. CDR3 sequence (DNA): TGTGCCAGCAGCCTGCGGAACCCGCTGGGGGAGACCCAGTACTTC. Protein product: CASSLRNPLGETQYF.

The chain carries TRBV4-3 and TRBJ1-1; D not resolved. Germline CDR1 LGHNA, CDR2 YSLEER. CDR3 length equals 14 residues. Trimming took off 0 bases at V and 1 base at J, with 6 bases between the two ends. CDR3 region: CASSQESWNTEAFF. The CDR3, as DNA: TGCGCCAGCAGCCAAGAGAGTTGGAACACTGAAGCTTTCTTT.

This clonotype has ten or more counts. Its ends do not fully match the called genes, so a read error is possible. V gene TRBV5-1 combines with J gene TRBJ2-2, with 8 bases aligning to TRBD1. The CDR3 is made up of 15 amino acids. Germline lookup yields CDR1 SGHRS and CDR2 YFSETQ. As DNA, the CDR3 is TGTGCCAGCAGCCGGGGGACAGGGAACACCGGGGAGCTGTTTTTT. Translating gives CASSRGTGNTGELFF.

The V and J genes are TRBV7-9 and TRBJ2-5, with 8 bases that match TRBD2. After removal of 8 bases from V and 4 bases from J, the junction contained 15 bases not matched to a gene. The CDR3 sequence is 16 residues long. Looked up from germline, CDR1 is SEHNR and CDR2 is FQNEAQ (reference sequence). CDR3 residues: CASVAVGRVFLETQYF. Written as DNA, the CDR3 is TGTGCCAGCGTTGCTGTCGGGAGGGTATTCCTAGAGACCCAGTACTTC.

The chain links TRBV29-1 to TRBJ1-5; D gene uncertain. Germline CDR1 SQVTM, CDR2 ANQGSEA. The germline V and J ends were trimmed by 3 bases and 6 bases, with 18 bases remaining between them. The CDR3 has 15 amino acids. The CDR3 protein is CSVDIVDTAAQPQHF. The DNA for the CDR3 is TGCAGCGTTGACATTGTTGACACTGCCGCTCAGCCCCAGCATTTT.

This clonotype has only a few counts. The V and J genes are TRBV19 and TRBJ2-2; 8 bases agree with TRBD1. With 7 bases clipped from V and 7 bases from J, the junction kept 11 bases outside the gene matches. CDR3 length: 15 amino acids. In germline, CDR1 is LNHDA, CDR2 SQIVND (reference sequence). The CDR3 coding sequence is TGTGCCAGTACGAAAGGACAGGGAGTTATCGGGGAGCTGTTTTTT. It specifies CASTKGQGVIGELFF. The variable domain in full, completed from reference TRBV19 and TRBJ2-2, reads DGGITQSPKYLFRKEGQNVTLSCEQNLNHDAMYWYRQDPGQGLRLIYYSQIVNDFQKGDIAEGYSVSREKKESFPLTVTSAQKNPTAFYLCASTKGQGVIGELFFGEGSRLTVL.

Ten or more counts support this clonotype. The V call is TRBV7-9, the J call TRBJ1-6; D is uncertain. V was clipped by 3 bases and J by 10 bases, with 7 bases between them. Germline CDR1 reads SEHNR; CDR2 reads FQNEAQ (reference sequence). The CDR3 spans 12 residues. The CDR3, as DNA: TGTGCCAGCAGCTTCCTACGATCACCCCTCCACTTT. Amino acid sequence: CASSFLRSPLHF.

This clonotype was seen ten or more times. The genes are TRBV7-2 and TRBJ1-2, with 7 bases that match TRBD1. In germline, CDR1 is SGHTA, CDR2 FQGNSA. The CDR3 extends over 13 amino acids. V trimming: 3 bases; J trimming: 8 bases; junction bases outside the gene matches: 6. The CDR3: CASSFRTGDGYTF. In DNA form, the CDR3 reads TGTGCCAGCAGCTTTCGGACAGGCGACGGCTACACCTTC.

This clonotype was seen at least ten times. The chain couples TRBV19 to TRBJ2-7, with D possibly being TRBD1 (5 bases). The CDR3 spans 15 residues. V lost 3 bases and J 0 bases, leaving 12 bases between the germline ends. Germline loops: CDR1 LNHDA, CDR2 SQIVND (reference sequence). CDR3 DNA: TGTGCCAGTAGTATGGGGCACGGCCCCTCCTACGAGCAGTACTTC. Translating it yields CASSMGHGPSYEQYF.

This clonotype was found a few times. CDR3 loop: CSVRGQGQNEKLFF. The CDR3 DNA reads TGCAGCGTCAGGGGGCAGGGCCAAAATGAAAAACTGTTTTTT. The V and J genes are TRBV29-1 and TRBJ1-4; 8 bases agree with TRBD1. Germline V gene lookup returns CDR1 SQVTM and CDR2 ANQGSEA. The V segment lost 6 bases and the J segment 5 bases; nucleotides outside the gene matches: 8. The CDR3 runs to 14 residues.

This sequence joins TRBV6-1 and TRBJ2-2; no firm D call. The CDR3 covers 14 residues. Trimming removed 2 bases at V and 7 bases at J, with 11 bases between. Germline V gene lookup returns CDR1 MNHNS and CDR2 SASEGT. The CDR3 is CASSEWPGSGELFF. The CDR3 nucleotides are TGTGCCAGCAGTGAATGGCCTGGTAGCGGGGAGCTGTTTTTT.

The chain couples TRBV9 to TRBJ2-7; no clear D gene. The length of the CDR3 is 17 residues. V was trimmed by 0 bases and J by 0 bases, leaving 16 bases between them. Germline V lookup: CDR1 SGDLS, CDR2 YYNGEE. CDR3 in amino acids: CASSVEESYLSSYEQYF. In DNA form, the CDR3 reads TGTGCCAGCAGCGTAGAGGAGTCGTACTTAAGCTCCTACGAGCAGTACTTC.

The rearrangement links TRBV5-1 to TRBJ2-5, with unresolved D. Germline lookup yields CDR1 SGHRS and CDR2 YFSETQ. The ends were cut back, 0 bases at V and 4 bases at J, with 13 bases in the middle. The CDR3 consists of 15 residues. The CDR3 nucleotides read TGCGCCAGCAGCTTGGTGACAACAGCCCCAGAGACCCAGTACTTC. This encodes CASSLVTTAPETQYF. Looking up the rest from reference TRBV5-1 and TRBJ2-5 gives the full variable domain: KAGVTQTPRYLIKTRGQQVTLSCSPISGHRSVSWYQQTPGQGLQFLFEYFSETQRNKGNFPGRFSGRQFSNSRSEMNVSTLELGDSALYLCASSLVTTAPETQYFGPGTRLLVL.

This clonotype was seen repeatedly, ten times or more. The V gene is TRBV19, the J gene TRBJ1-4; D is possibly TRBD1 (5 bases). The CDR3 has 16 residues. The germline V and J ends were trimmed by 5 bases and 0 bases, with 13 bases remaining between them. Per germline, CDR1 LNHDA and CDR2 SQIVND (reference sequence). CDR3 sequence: CASSPEGDATNEKLFF. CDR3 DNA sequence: TGTGCCAGTAGTCCTGAAGGGGATGCAACTAATGAAAAACTGTTTTTT. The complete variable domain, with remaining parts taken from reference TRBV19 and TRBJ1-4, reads DGGITQSPKYLFRKEGQNVTLSCEQNLNHDAMYWYRQDPGQGLRLIYYSQIVNDFQKGDIAEGYSVSREKKESFPLTVTSAQKNPTAFYLCASSPEGDATNEKLFFGSGTQLSVL.

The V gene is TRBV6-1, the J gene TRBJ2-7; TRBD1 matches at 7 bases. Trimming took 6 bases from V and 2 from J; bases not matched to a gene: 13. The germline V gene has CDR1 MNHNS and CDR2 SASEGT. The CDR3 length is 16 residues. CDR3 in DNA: TGTGCCAGCAGCCCCTACCCGACAGGGCTTACCTACGAGCAGTACTTC. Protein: CASSPYPTGLTYEQYF.

The CDR3 is CAISESTRYTF. The CDR3 DNA sequence: TGTGCCATCAGTGAGTCGACAAGATACACCTTC. The chain recombines TRBV10-3 with TRBJ1-2; D is ambiguous. The CDR3 consists of 11 residues. V dropped 0 bases and J dropped 11 bases, with 7 bases sitting between them. Germline V lookup: CDR1 ENHRY, CDR2 SYGVKD.